The rows below give T cell receptor beta chains drawn from one sample of a study of OX40 agonist ivuxolimab in advanced cancers. Clones were read by immunoSEQ multiplex PCR, and TCRdb kept only the in-frame ones, dropping some. Of about 150,000 clones detected, roughly 94% appear once; the ten largest clones hold about 0.31%. The sample in question was CD4+ or CD8+ T cells sorted from blood, obtained in a trial of the OX40 agonist ivuxolimab. The receptors stem from an adult with an advanced solid tumor such as melanoma, head and neck, liver or kidney cancer. Both conserved end residues are part of each CDR3. Each record gives: J gene, D gene, clone size, V gene, CDR3 protein, CDR3 DNA. A D gene is named only where the DNA matches it firmly. Only some rows state a clone size, as once, few, many or a class for expanded clones.

TRBJ2-7 | NA | NA | TRBV27 | CASNPGHPISYEQYF | TGTGCCAGCAACCCAGGACACCCTATCTCCTACGAGCAGTACTTC
TRBJ2-7 | TRBD2 | NA | TRBV5-4 | CASSLGSGRNGEQYF | TGTGCCAGCAGCTTGGGCAGCGGGAGGAACGGCGAGCAGTACTTC
TRBJ1-1 | TRBD1 | NA | TRBV6-1 | CASRDRGESTEAFF | TGTGCCAGCAGGGACAGGGGGGAGAGCACTGAAGCTTTCTTT
TRBJ2-7 | TRBD1 | NA | TRBV6-5 | CASSYGQGTYEQYF | TGTGCCAGCAGTTATGGACAGGGGACCTACGAGCAGTACTTC
TRBJ2-2 | TRBD1 | NA | TRBV28 | CATRRQGGLRELFF | TGTGCCACCCGACGACAGGGCGGTCTGCGGGAGCTGTTTTTT
TRBJ1-2 | TRBD1 | NA | TRBV7-9 | CASSLDMGQGNTF | TGTGCCAGCAGCTTAGATATGGGACAGGGGAACACCTTC
TRBJ1-1 | NA | NA | TRBV6-1 | CASNLGVNTEAFF | TGTGCCAGCAACTTAGGAGTTAACACTGAAGCTTTCTTT
TRBJ1-2 | NA | once | TRBV4-1 | CASSQDDQDSVPRYGYTF | TGCGCCAGCAGCCAAGATGATCAGGACAGTGTCCCCCGCTATGGCTACACCTTC
TRBJ1-2 | NA | NA | TRBV28 | CASLPGDRFNYGYTF | TGTGCCAGCCTGCCCGGCGACAGATTTAACTATGGCTACACCTTC
TRBJ2-7 | NA | NA | TRBV28 | CASSPRGDYEQYF | TGTGCCAGCAGCCCGAGAGGAGACTACGAGCAGTACTTC
TRBJ1-2 | TRBD1 | NA | TRBV29-1 | CSVDGQGRGYTF | TGCAGCGTTGACGGACAGGGAAGGGGCTACACCTTC
TRBJ1-1 | NA | NA | TRBV4-3 | CASSQTSLNTEAFF | TGCGCCAGCAGCCAGACAAGTCTGAACACTGAAGCTTTCTTT
TRBJ2-5 | TRBD1 | NA | TRBV27 | CASRARGRLGLTQETQYF | TGTGCCAGCAGGGCCAGGGGGCGCTTGGGTCTCACACAAGAGACCCAGTACTTC
TRBJ2-3 | NA | NA | TRBV7-8 | CASSSSSDTQYF | TGTGCCAGCAGCTCTAGTTCAGATACGCAGTATTTT
TRBJ2-4 | TRBD2 | NA | TRBV14 | CASSPQLAGALAKNIQYF | TGTGCCAGCAGCCCGCAGCTAGCGGGGGCTCTAGCCAAAAACATTCAGTACTTC
TRBJ2-2 | NA | NA | TRBV11-2 | CASSLFRMSGNTGELFF | TGTGCCAGCAGCTTATTCCGAATGTCCGGGAACACCGGGGAGCTGTTTTTT
TRBJ1-5 | NA | NA | TRBV4-3 | CASSQDPGHQPQHF | TGCGCCAGCAGCCAAGATCCTGGGCACCAGCCCCAGCATTTT